This passage covers 30 T cell receptor beta chains from one sample sequenced in a study of T cell responses to AZD1222 COVID-19 vaccine. The repertoire was sequenced with immunoSEQ multiplex PCR; TCRdb's copy has only in-frame clones and lacks some. The sample lists under 200,000 clones, around nine tenths occurring once. Sequenced here: peripheral blood, sampled 28 days after the second dose of the MenACWY control vaccine. These receptors originate from an adult who received the MenACWY meningococcal vaccine as a control.

V gene TRBV5-1 combines with J gene TRBJ2-2; D uncertain. V lost 1 base and J lost 7, with 5 bases in between. The CDR3 spans 12 residues. Germline CDR1 SGHRS, CDR2 YFSETQ. The CDR3 nucleotides read TGCGCCAGCAGCTTGAGTCACGGGGAGCTGTTTTTT. This gives the protein CASSLSHGELFF.

The chain couples TRBV19 to TRBJ1-6, with D perhaps TRBD1 (5 bases). V was clipped by 6 bases and J by 9 bases, with 18 bases between them. Germline lookup yields CDR1 LNHDA and CDR2 SQIVND (reference sequence). The CDR3 has 15 residues. The CDR3 spells CASSPQDLGGSPLHF. The CDR3 nucleotides read TGTGCCAGTAGCCCCCAAGACTTGGGGGGTTCACCCCTCCACTTT.

The chain is built from TRBV6-5 and TRBJ2-3; 9 nucleotides align to TRBD2. CDR1 MNHEY and CDR2 SVGAGI come from the germline V gene. V lost 4 bases, J lost 3 bases, and 5 bases stayed unmatched. This CDR3 is built from 15 residues. The CDR3 region is CASSLLAGRTDTQYF. DNA of the CDR3: TGTGCCAGCAGTTTGCTAGCGGGAAGAACAGATACGCAGTATTTT.

The rearrangement joins TRBV10-2 to TRBJ2-1, with D uncertain. Looked up from germline, CDR1 is WSHSY and CDR2 is SAAADI. V was cut by 4 bases and J by 6 bases, with 4 bases left in between. There are 11 residues in the CDR3. CDR3 amino acids: CASSGGNEQFF. The CDR3 region has the DNA TGCGCCAGCAGTGGGGGCAATGAGCAGTTCTTC.

The chain links TRBV9 to TRBJ2-7; D is unclear. Germline V gene lookup returns CDR1 SGDLS and CDR2 YYNGEE. Trimming stripped 3 bases from V and 2 bases from J, with 15 bases between. The length of the CDR3 is 15 residues. The CDR3 reads CASSARLGVAYEQYF. The CDR3 region has the DNA TGTGCCAGCAGCGCTAGGTTGGGTGTTGCCTACGAGCAGTACTTC.

CDR3 in amino acids: CASSLGTGGSNQPQHF. The DNA of the CDR3 is TGTGCCAGCAGTTTAGGTACAGGCGGGAGCAATCAGCCCCAGCATTTT. J is TRBJ1-5 and V is TRBV28, with a tentative D call TRBD1 (5 bases). The V gene lost 2 bases and the J gene lost 1 base, with 12 bases spanning the gap. The CDR3 is 16 residues long. Germline CDR1 reads MDHEN; CDR2 reads SYDVKM. Filled out from reference TRBV28 and TRBJ1-5, the complete variable domain reads DVKVTQSSRYLVKRTGEKVFLECVQDMDHENMFWYRQDPGLGLRLIYFSYDVKMKEKGDIPEGYSVSREKKERFSLILESASTNQTSMYLCASSLGTGGSNQPQHFGDGTRLSIL.

This chain connects TRBV9 to TRBJ1-1; D possibly corresponds to TRBD1 (5 bases). CDR3 length: 15 residues. Germline V gene sequence: CDR1 SGDLS, CDR2 YYNGEE. Trimming removed 3 bases from V and 0 bases from J, with 12 bases in between. Here the CDR3 DNA reads TGTGCCAGCAGCGGGGACGGAGAGTTGAACACTGAAGCTTTCTTT. Protein product: CASSGDGELNTEAFF. Variable domain in full (rest from reference TRBV9 and TRBJ1-1): DSGVTQTPKHLITATGQRVTLRCSPRSGDLSVYWYQQSLDQGLQFLIQYYNGEERAKGNILERFSAQQFPDLHSELNLSSLELGDSALYFCASSGDGELNTEAFFGQGTRLTVV.

The V and J genes are TRBV18 and TRBJ1-4; D is unclear. The CDR3 has 14 residues. Trimming pared 6 bases from V and 8 bases from J, leaving 16 bases between. Germline CDR1 reads KGHSH; CDR2 reads LQKENI. CDR3 sequence (DNA): TGTGCCAGCTCCCCCAGCCCATCGTACGAAAAACTGTTTTTT. Protein sequence: CASSPSPSYEKLFF.

The chain has TRBV28 and TRBJ2-1; D is uncertain. The CDR3 has 14 residues. The ends were cut back, 6 bases at V and 5 bases at J, with 14 bases in the middle. In germline, CDR1 is MDHEN, CDR2 SYDVKM. The CDR3 DNA follows: TGTGCCAGCAGATCGGCGGACCGAAACAATGAGCAGTTCTTC. Translation: CASRSADRNNEQFF.

The chain carries TRBV6-2 or TRBV6-3 and TRBJ2-3; D gene uncertain. In germline, CDR1 is MNHEY, CDR2 SVGEGT. Between the trimmed V and J ends, which lost 0 bases and 6 bases, there was a span of 7 bases. The CDR3 totals 13 residues. This CDR3 is CASSYSMRDTQYF. In DNA, the CDR3 is TGTGCCAGCAGTTACTCAATGCGGGATACGCAGTATTTT.

The J gene is TRBJ2-1, the V gene TRBV27; 11 bases align to TRBD2. The CDR3 length is 15 residues. J gave up 3 bases and V 3 bases, and 1 base lay outside the gene matches. CDR1 and CDR2 from the germline V gene are MNHEY and SMNVEV (reference sequence). The CDR3 is CASSLGTSGYNEQFF. Here the CDR3 DNA reads TGTGCCAGCAGTTTGGGGACTAGCGGCTACAATGAGCAGTTCTTC.

The J gene is TRBJ2-1, the V gene TRBV6-5; perhaps TRBD1 as D (6 bases). Germline V lookup: CDR1 MNHEY, CDR2 SVGAGI. V dropped 7 bases and J dropped 8 bases, with 21 bases sitting between them. The CDR3 length is 15 residues. CDR3 residues: CASTLGIQGTDEQFF. The CDR3 DNA reads TGTGCCAGCACCCTGGGGATACAGGGCACAGATGAGCAGTTCTTC.

V gene TRBV19 combines with J gene TRBJ1-5; the D is unclear. V was clipped by 4 bases and J by 2 bases, with 24 bases between them. The CDR3 runs 19 residues. Germline V gene data show CDR1 as LNHDA and CDR2 as SQIVND (reference sequence). CDR3 nucleotide sequence: TGTGCCAGTAGTAATAAGGAGACCGGGAGTTGGATGGGCAATCAGCCCCAGCATTTT. Its translation: CASSNKETGSWMGNQPQHF.

This chain links TRBV16 with TRBJ2-3; 11 nucleotides align to TRBD1. After removal of 5 bases from V and 3 bases from J, the junction contained 4 bases not matched to a gene. The CDR3 length is 15 residues. CDR1 is KGHSY and CDR2 is FQNENV in the germline V gene. The CDR3 DNA is TGTGCCAGCAGCACCGGGACAGGGGGAACAGATACGCAGTATTTT. This gives the protein CASSTGTGGTDTQYF. The variable domain in full, completed from reference TRBV16 and TRBJ2-3, reads GEEVAQTPKHLVRGEGQKAKLYCAPIKGHSYVFWYQQVLKNEFKFLISFQNENVFDETGMPKERFSAKCLPNSPCSLEIQATKLEDSAVYFCASSTGTGGTDTQYFGPGTRLTVL.

V gene TRBV21-1 combines with J gene TRBJ1-5; TRBD1, the table's D call, was not compared with the DNA. TRBV21-1 is listed as a pseudogene. This CDR3 region has 11 residues. Written as DNA, the CDR3 is TGTGCCTGTGGCCCTTATCAGCCCCAGCATTTT. Residues: CACGPYQPQHF.

This chain joins TRBV9 and TRBJ2-2; either TRBD1 or TRBD2 may fit D (5 bases each). The germline V gene has CDR1 SGDLS and CDR2 YYNGEE. The CDR3 spans 14 residues. Trimming removed 4 bases at V and 0 bases at J, with 7 bases between. The CDR3 here is CASSRGANTGELFF. The CDR3 DNA follows: TGTGCCAGCAGCCGAGGGGCGAACACCGGGGAGCTGTTTTTT.

This sequence joins TRBV30 and TRBJ1-6; no reliable D call. This CDR3 has 14 residues. Per germline, CDR1 GTSNPN and CDR2 SVGIG (reference sequence). The V end lost 7 bases, the J end lost 0 bases, and 10 bases lay between the germline ends. The CDR3 here is CAFILSSYNSPLHF. Here the CDR3 DNA reads TGTGCCTTTATACTAAGCTCCTATAATTCACCCCTCCACTTT.

The CDR3 here is CANEPRVEAFF. CDR3 bases: TGTGCCAACGAGCCTAGGGTCGAAGCTTTCTTT. This chain connects TRBV24-1 to TRBJ1-1; D is ambiguous. Germline loops: CDR1 KGHDR, CDR2 SFDVKD. This CDR3 comprises 11 residues. Between the trimmed V and J ends, which lost 11 bases and 8 bases, there was a span of 14 bases.

This chain joins TRBV7-6 and TRBJ2-7; 8 positions match TRBD1. Trimming at V came to 5 bases and at J to 0 bases, leaving 6 bases not matched to a gene. This CDR3 has 15 amino acids. Germline CDR1 and CDR2: SGHVS and FNYEAQ. CDR3 protein: CASSQGTGRSYEQYF. The CDR3, as DNA: TGTGCCAGCAGCCAAGGGACAGGACGCTCCTACGAGCAGTACTTC.

The chain links TRBV5-1 to TRBJ1-2; D is undetermined. Trimming removed 4 bases at V and 0 bases at J, with 13 bases between. The CDR3 spans 15 residues. Germline V CDR1 and CDR2: SGHRS, YFSETQ. CDR3 bases: TGCGCCAGCAGCCCTGGTGAGGTAGCTAACTATGGCTACACCTTC. Translation: CASSPGEVANYGYTF.

The rearrangement joins TRBV2 to TRBJ1-5, with D unclear. Per the germline V gene, CDR1 is SNHLY and CDR2 is FYNNEI. The CDR3 loop spans 13 amino acids. V was pared by 6 bases and J by 0 bases, with 6 bases between. The CDR3, as DNA: TGTGCCAGCAGAAGAGATAGCAATCAGCCCCAGCATTTT. Residues: CASRRDSNQPQHF. Drawing the rest from reference TRBV2 and TRBJ1-5, the complete variable domain is EPEVTQTPSHQVTQMGQEVILRCVPISNHLYFYWYRQILGQKVEFLVSFYNNEISEKSEIFDDQFSVERPDGSNFTLKIRSTKLEDSAMYFCASRRDSNQPQHFGDGTRLSIL.

The chain couples TRBV7-3 to TRBJ2-5; D is uncertain. CDR1 and CDR2 (germline): SGHTA, FQGTGA. The CDR3 has 12 residues. Trimming took 1 base from V and 4 from J, leaving 4 bases between them. The CDR3 DNA reads as TGTGCCAGCAGCTTAATTGGAGAGACCCAGTACTTC. The encoded protein is CASSLIGETQYF.

This clone was picked up one time. The rearrangement joins TRBV6-1 to TRBJ2-3; perhaps TRBD2 as D (5 bases). Looked up from germline, CDR1 is MNHNS and CDR2 is SASEGT. The CDR3 extends over 15 amino acids. V was trimmed by 4 bases and J by 1 base, leaving 12 bases between them. CDR3 coding DNA: TGTGCCAGCAGTGTAGCCTTCGGGGGCACAGATACGCAGTATTTT. Translation: CASSVAFGGTDTQYF.

The chain is built from TRBV24-1 and TRBJ2-5; TRBD2 is a possible D gene (6 bases). This CDR3 has 18 amino acids. CDR1 is KGHDR and CDR2 is SFDVKD in the germline V gene. V was shortened by 3 bases and J by 5 bases, with 24 bases between the two germline ends. The CDR3 reads CATSDPHTRRGWGETQYF. CDR3 coding DNA: TGTGCCACCAGTGATCCCCACACTCGACGGGGGTGGGGGGAGACCCAGTACTTC.

This CDR3 reads CATMEQEPYGYTF. Here the CDR3 DNA reads TGTGCCACCATGGAACAGGAGCCCTATGGCTACACCTTC. This sequence joins TRBV10-3 and TRBJ1-2; D may be TRBD1 (5 bases). Trimming shortened V by 10 bases and J by 4 bases, and 16 bases separated the two germline ends. This CDR3 comprises 13 residues. Germline values: CDR1 ENHRY, CDR2 SYGVKD.

The chain employs TRBV29-1 and TRBJ2-1, with D perhaps TRBD2 (5 bases). The V end was cut by 5 bases, the J end by 3 bases, with 11 bases between. Germline V gene data show CDR1 as SQVTM and CDR2 as ANQGSEA. The CDR3 is made up of 13 amino acids. The CDR3 protein is CSVRDYDYNEQFF. The CDR3 region has the DNA TGCAGCGTTCGAGACTACGACTACAATGAGCAGTTCTTC.

This clone turned up a few times. This chain links TRBV12-3 or TRBV12-4 with TRBJ2-7; D not resolved. Trimming pared 5 bases from V and 0 bases from J, leaving 8 bases between. The CDR3 loop spans 13 amino acids. CDR3 nucleotides: TGTGCCAGCAGTGACCCCCCCTCCTACGAGCAGTACTTC. As protein: CASSDPPSYEQYF.

The rearrangement joins TRBV19 to TRBJ1-6; D is unclear. There are 13 residues in the CDR3. Germline CDR1 reads LNHDA; CDR2 reads SQIVND (reference sequence). V was pared by 7 bases and J by 9 bases, with 13 bases between. CDR3 bases: TGTGCCAGTATGCAGGCAGGAGGTTCACCCCTCCACTTT. Translated, it gives CASMQAGGSPLHF.

The chain joins TRBV30 to TRBJ1-2, with TRBD1 matching 9 bases. Germline V CDR1 and CDR2: GTSNPN, SVGIG (reference sequence). The CDR3 loop spans 19 amino acids. With 2 bases clipped from V and 5 bases from J, the junction kept 21 bases outside the gene matches. Here the CDR3 reads CAWSPKTGGQGKRSYGYTF. In nucleotides, the CDR3 is TGTGCCTGGAGTCCCAAAACGGGGGGACAGGGAAAGAGGTCATATGGCTACACCTTC.

The chain links TRBV6-5 to TRBJ2-7, with 10 bases lining up with TRBD2. Trimming cost V 0 bases and J 6 bases; bases outside gene matches: 8. Germline V gene lookup returns CDR1 MNHEY and CDR2 SVGAGI. The CDR3 spans 16 residues. CDR3 nucleotides: TGTGCCAGCAGTTACTCCGGAGCGGGAGGGGCCCCCGAGCAGTACTTC. Translation gives CASSYSGAGGAPEQYF.